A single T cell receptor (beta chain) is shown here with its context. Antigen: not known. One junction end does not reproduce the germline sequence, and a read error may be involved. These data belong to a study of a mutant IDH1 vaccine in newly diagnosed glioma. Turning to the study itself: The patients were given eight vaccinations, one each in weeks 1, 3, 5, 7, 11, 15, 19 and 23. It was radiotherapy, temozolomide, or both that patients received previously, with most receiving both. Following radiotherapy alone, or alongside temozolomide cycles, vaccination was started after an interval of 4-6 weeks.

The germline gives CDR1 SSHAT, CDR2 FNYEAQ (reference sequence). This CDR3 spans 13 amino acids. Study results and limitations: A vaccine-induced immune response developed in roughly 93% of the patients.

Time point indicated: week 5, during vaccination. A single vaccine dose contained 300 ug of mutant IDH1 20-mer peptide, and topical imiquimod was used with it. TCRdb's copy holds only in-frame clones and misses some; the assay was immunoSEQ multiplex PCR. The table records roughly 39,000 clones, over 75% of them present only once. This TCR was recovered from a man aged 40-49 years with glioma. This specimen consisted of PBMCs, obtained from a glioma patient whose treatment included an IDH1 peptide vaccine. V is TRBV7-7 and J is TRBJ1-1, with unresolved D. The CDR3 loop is CASSLYENTEAFF. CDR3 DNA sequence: TGTGCTAGCAGCTTATACGAGAACACTGAAGCTTTCTTT.